Below, 13 T cell receptor beta chains from the same sample are listed, as sequenced in a study of blood T cell repertoires in COVID-19. Repertoires were generated with immunoSEQ multiplex PCR, while TCRdb's copy carries only in-frame clones and drops some. Of some 170,000 clones in the sample, approximately 90% were seen once. The specimen was peripheral blood. Source of these receptors: a woman aged 60-75 years who had recovered from COVID-19.

CDR3 sequence: CASSGQGMGEQYF. The CDR3 DNA reads TGTGCCAGCAGTGGGCAGGGGATGGGGGAGCAGTACTTC. The chain uses TRBV2 and TRBJ2-7; weak D call: TRBD1 (6 bases). The CDR3 has 13 residues. Germline V CDR1 and CDR2: SNHLY, FYNNEI. V lost 4 bases, J lost 7 bases, and 14 bases lay in between.

The rearrangement uses TRBV24-1 and TRBJ2-1; no clear D gene. V lost 7 bases and J lost 9, with 12 bases in between. Germline V CDR1 and CDR2: KGHDR, SFDVKD. This CDR3 has 12 residues. CDR3 DNA sequence: TGTGCCACCAGCAACTTAATTTCTGAGCAGTTCTTC. This sequence encodes CATSNLISEQFF.

V is TRBV6-4 and J is TRBJ2-3, with 8 bases aligning to TRBD2. The germline V gene has CDR1 MRHNA and CDR2 SNTAGT. V shed 8 bases and J 2 bases; nucleotides not matched to a gene: 12. The CDR3 totals 16 residues. CDR3 DNA: TGTGCCAGCGGCGACTCCACTAGCGGTACCACAGATACGCAGTATTTT. Its translation is CASGDSTSGTTDTQYF.

V is TRBV6-2 or TRBV6-3 and J is TRBJ1-5; D ambiguous. The ends were cut back, 3 bases at V and 4 bases at J, with 7 bases in the middle. This CDR3 comprises 13 residues. Germline V gives CDR1 MNHEY, CDR2 SVGEGT. The CDR3 loop is CASSYNRNQPQHF. In DNA form, the CDR3 reads TGTGCCAGCAGTTATAACAGAAATCAGCCCCAGCATTTT.

The V and J genes are TRBV10-3 and TRBJ2-1; D unresolved. The CDR3 contains 11 residues. Germline assignment: CDR1 ENHRY and CDR2 SYGVKD. The V end lost 0 bases, the J end lost 10 bases, and 4 bases lay between the germline ends. The CDR3 sequence: CAISESQEQFF. CDR3 bases: TGTGCCATCAGTGAGTCTCAGGAGCAGTTCTTC.

The chain links TRBV5-4 to TRBJ2-3; TRBD2 agrees at 13 bases. This CDR3 comprises 17 residues. V shed 0 bases and J 3 bases; nucleotides not matched to a gene: 4. The germline V gene encodes CDR1 SGHNT and CDR2 YYREEE (reference sequence). The CDR3 DNA is TGTGCCAGCAGCTTGGGGGGACTAGCGGGGTTAACAGATACGCAGTATTTT. This gives the protein CASSLGGLAGLTDTQYF.

V usage is TRBV28 and J usage is TRBJ2-1, with 7 bases that match TRBD1. CDR1 and CDR2 (germline): MDHEN, SYDVKM. The CDR3 loop spans 15 amino acids. J was trimmed by 7 bases and V by 2 bases; bases with no gene match: 8. The CDR3 region is CASSLRFGRGNEQFF. The DNA for the CDR3 is TGTGCCAGCAGTTTACGCTTCGGCAGGGGGAATGAGCAGTTCTTC.

The rearrangement links TRBV5-1 to TRBJ2-7; 10 nucleotides align to TRBD1. The CDR3 is 15 amino acids. J gave up 2 bases and V 5 bases, and 7 bases lay outside the gene matches. Germline values: CDR1 SGHRS, CDR2 YFSETQ. CDR3 amino acids: CASRERGTGAYEQYF. In DNA form, the CDR3 reads TGCGCCAGCAGAGAGCGGGGGACAGGGGCCTACGAGCAGTACTTC.

This chain connects TRBV10-1 to TRBJ1-1; maybe TRBD1 (6 bases). The CDR3 is 13 amino acids. The ends were cut back, 2 bases at V and 7 bases at J, with 11 bases in the middle. Germline V gene data show CDR1 as WNHNN and CDR2 as SYGVQD (reference sequence). CDR3 sequence: CASSEPHRVEAFF. DNA of the CDR3: TGCGCCAGCAGTGAGCCTCACAGGGTTGAAGCTTTCTTT.

The chain recombines TRBV5-1 with TRBJ1-3; D is possibly TRBD1 (6 bases). The germline gives CDR1 SGHRS, CDR2 YFSETQ. V gave up 4 bases and J gave up 2 bases, with 13 bases separating them. The CDR3 is made up of 15 amino acids. The CDR3 DNA sequence: TGCGCCAGCAGCAGGCCCGAGGGGGCTGGAAACACCATATATTTT. Amino acid sequence: CASSRPEGAGNTIYF.

The chain combines TRBV6-5 with TRBJ2-7; 7 bases are a match to TRBD1. There are 15 residues in the CDR3. Unmatched junction bases numbered 11, after V lost 5 bases and J lost 4 bases. The germline V gene encodes CDR1 MNHEY and CDR2 SVGAGI. The CDR3 sequence: CASSPHRGPGYEQYF. Here the CDR3 DNA reads TGTGCCAGCAGTCCCCATAGGGGGCCCGGATACGAGCAGTACTTC.

The chain carries TRBV4-3 and TRBJ1-1, with D possibly TRBD1 on 5 matching bases. CDR1 and CDR2 (germline): LGHNA, YSLEER. V lost 5 bases and J 0 bases, leaving 10 bases between the germline ends. CDR3 length: 14 residues. CDR3 region: CASSLSGMNTEAFF. CDR3 nucleotide sequence: TGCGCCAGCAGCTTATCAGGGATGAACACTGAAGCTTTCTTT.

The chain has TRBV6-5 and TRBJ1-6; 8 bases map to TRBD1. Germline assignment: CDR1 MNHEY and CDR2 SVGAGI. Germline trimming cut 10 bases from V and 7 bases from J; bases unmatched to any gene: 9. This CDR3 is built from 14 residues. The DNA for the CDR3 is TGTGCCATACAAAACAGGGGGTGGAATTCACCCCTCCACTTT. It specifies CAIQNRGWNSPLHF.